This T cell receptor beta chain was profiled in a study of shared clonotypes between healthy human individuals. Study results and caveats: Among the subsets, naive ones generally showed larger estimated richness than memory ones.

In regard to this clone: What it binds is unknown.

Generated by immunoSEQ multiplex PCR, the TCRdb table keeps only in-frame clones and is missing some. Altogether around 1,000,000 clones are present, 70% to 85% being singletons, with the ten largest covering more than 0.85%. The CDR3 sequence is 16 residues long. CDR1 and CDR2 (germline): MNHNY, SVGAGI (reference sequence). V shed 6 bases and J shed 1 base, with 17 bases lying between them. The chain has TRBV6-6 and TRBJ2-3; D may correspond to TRBD1 or TRBD2 (5 bases each). Sample: memory CD4+ T cells from PBMCs. Subset specified: CD45RA-negative fraction. This receptor was taken from a man aged 18 to 29 in good health. Some clones in this sample may be carry-over from other donors' samples. The CDR3 loop is CASSPRGFWGTDTQYF. The CDR3 coding sequence is TGTGCCAGCAGCCCGAGGGGTTTTTGGGGCACAGATACGCAGTATTTT.